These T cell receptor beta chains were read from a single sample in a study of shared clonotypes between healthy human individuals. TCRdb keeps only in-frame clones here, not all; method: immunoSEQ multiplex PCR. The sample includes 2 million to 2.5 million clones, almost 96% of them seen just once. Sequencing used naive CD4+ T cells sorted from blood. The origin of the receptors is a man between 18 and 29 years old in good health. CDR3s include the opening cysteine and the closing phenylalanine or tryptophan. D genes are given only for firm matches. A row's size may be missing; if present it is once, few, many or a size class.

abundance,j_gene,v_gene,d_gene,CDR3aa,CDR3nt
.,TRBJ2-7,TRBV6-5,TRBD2,CASSYSGRSSYEQYF,TGTGCCAGCAGCTATAGCGGGAGGAGCTCCTACGAGCAGTACTTC
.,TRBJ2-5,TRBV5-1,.,CASSRSVVETQYF,TGCGCCAGCAGCCGGTCCGTCGTCGAGACCCAGTACTTC
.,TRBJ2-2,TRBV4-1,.,CASSQERGTGELFF,TGCGCCAGCAGCCAAGAAAGGGGCACCGGGGAGCTGTTTTTT
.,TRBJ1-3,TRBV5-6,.,CASSLNDLNTIYF,TGTGCCAGCAGCTTAAACGATTTAAACACCATATATTTT
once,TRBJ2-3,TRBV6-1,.,CASSERRGDTQYF,TGTGCCAGCAGTGAACGTCGGGGGGATACGCAGTATTTT
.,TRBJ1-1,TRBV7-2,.,CASSPQPSSQGRRTEAFF,TGTGCCAGCAGCCCCCAACCCTCTAGCCAGGGGCGGAGAACTGAAGCTTTCTTT
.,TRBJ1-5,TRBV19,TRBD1,CASSRQGLGNQPQHF,TGTGCCAGTAGTAGACAGGGACTGGGCAATCAGCCCCAGCATTTT
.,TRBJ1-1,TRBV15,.,CATSRDLNTEAFF,TGTGCCACCTCTAGGGACTTGAACACTGAAGCTTTCTTT
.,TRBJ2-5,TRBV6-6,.,CASSYYSMEGETQYF,TGTGCCAGCAGTTACTATTCGATGGAAGGGGAGACCCAGTACTTC
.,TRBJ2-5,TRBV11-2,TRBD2,CASSPGLAGETQYF,TGTGCCAGCAGCCCAGGACTAGCCGGGGAGACCCAGTACTTC
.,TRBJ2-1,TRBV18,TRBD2,CASSPGLAGGSEQFF,TGTGCCAGCTCACCAGGACTAGCGGGAGGGAGCGAGCAGTTCTTC
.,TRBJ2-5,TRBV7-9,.,CASSLKDSGRETQYF,TGTGCCAGCAGCTTAAAAGATTCGGGGAGAGAGACCCAGTACTTC
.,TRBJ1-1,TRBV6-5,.,CASSYRGAITEAFF,TGTGCCAGCAGTTACCGGGGGGCCATCACTGAAGCTTTCTTT
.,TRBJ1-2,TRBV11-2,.,CASSLGAVGPYGYTF,TGTGCCAGCAGCTTAGGCGCAGTCGGGCCCTATGGCTACACCTTC
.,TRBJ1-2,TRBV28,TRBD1,CASSLGQFYGYTF,TGTGCCAGCAGTTTGGGACAGTTCTATGGCTACACCTTC
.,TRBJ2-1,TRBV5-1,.,CASSEGQGSYNEQFF,TGCGCCAGCAGCGAGGGGCAGGGGTCCTACAATGAGCAGTTCTTC
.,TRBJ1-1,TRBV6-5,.,CASNRVAGTEAFF,TGTGCCAGCAACAGGGTTGCCGGAACTGAAGCTTTCTTT
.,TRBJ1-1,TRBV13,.,CASSLGSGRTHEAFF,TGTGCCAGCAGCTTAGGTTCGGGACGGACTCATGAAGCTTTCTTT
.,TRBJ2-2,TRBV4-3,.,CASSQDTGPRAGELFF,TGCGCCAGCAGCCAAGACACGGGACCTAGGGCCGGGGAGCTGTTTTTT
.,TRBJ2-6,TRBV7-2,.,CASSLVRNSGANVLTF,TGTGCCAGCAGCTTAGTCCGGAACTCTGGGGCCAACGTCCTGACTTTC
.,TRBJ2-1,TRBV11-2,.,CASSLDLDRYEQFF,TGTGCCAGCAGCTTAGATCTGGACCGTTATGAGCAGTTCTTC
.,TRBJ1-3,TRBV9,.,CASSVGRGSGNTIYF,TGTGCCAGCAGCGTAGGAAGGGGCTCTGGAAACACCATATATTTT
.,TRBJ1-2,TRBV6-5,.,CASTDPGSGYTF,TGTGCCAGCACTGACCCTGGGAGTGGCTACACCTTC
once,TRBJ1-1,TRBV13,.,CASSHSGGSTEAFF,TGTGCCAGCAGCCATTCTGGGGGGAGCACTGAAGCTTTCTTT
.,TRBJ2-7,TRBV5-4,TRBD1,CASSVTNRGGFYEQYF,TGTGCCAGCAGTGTAACCAACAGGGGCGGATTCTACGAGCAGTACTTC
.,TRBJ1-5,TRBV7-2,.,CASSLTGGPYSNQPQHF,TGTGCCAGCAGCTTAACGGGGGGACCCTATAGCAATCAGCCCCAGCATTTT
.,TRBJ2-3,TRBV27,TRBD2,CASSGHTGTSGWNTQYF,TGTGCCAGCAGTGGGCATACCGGGACTAGCGGGTGGAATACGCAGTATTTT
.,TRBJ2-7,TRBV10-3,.,CATKQSYEQYF,TGTGCCACCAAACAGAGTTACGAGCAGTACTTC
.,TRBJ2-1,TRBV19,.,CASSIGVKEGEQFF,TGTGCCAGTAGTATCGGAGTTAAGGAGGGTGAGCAGTTCTTC
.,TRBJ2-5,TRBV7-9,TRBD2,CASSLARVGRETQYF,TGTGCCAGCAGCTTAGCGCGGGTCGGGAGGGAGACCCAGTACTTC
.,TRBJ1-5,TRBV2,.,CASNGARNSNQPQHF,TGTGCCAGCAACGGGGCGAGGAATAGCAATCAGCCCCAGCATTTT
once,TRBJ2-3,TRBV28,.,CASSSPGAGTDTQYF,TGTGCCAGCAGTTCTCCGGGGGCGGGCACAGATACGCAGTATTTT
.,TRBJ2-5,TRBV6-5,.,CASSTSETQYF,TGTGCCAGCAGTACAAGTGAGACCCAGTACTTC
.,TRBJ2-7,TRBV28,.,CASSLSGFYEQYF,TGTGCCAGCAGTTTATCCGGGTTCTACGAGCAGTACTTC
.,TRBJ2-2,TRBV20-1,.,CSAGRGGELFF,TGCAGTGCTGGCCGCGGAGGGGAGCTGTTTTTT
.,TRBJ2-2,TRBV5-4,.,CASSPPTGPNTGELFF,TGTGCCAGCAGCCCCCCTACCGGGCCGAACACCGGGGAGCTGTTTTTT
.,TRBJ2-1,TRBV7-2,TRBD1,CASSFNRGSYNEQFF,TGTGCCAGCAGCTTCAACAGGGGGTCCTACAATGAGCAGTTCTTC